One sample yielded the 5 T cell receptor beta chains listed below, sequenced in a study of a mutant IDH1 vaccine in newly diagnosed glioma. Produced via immunoSEQ multiplex PCR; TCRdb's table is partial and in-frame only. There are 40,000 to 55,000 clones in the sample; approximately 78% occur only once, and roughly 4.8% lies in the top ten. Their antigens remain unidentified. Time point noted: week 5, during vaccination. Every vaccine dose comprised 300 ug of mutant IDH1 20-mer peptide plus topical imiquimod. The sequencing used PBMCs, collected from a glioma patient whose treatment included an IDH1 peptide vaccine. These TCRs come from a man aged 45-65 years with glioma.

This clone was recorded once. Here the CDR3 DNA reads TGTGCCAGCAGCTTTGACAGGGGGCAAACTGAAGCTTTCTTT. Encoded protein: CASSFDRGQTEAFF. The J gene is TRBJ1-1, the V gene TRBV7-8; 10 bases are a match to TRBD1. Trimming at V came to 3 bases and at J to 5 bases, leaving 3 bases not matched to a gene. The CDR3 consists of 14 residues. Per germline, CDR1 SGHVS and CDR2 FQNEAQ.

This clone was seen just once. The chain couples TRBV7-9 to TRBJ1-1; 8 nucleotides align to TRBD1. Trimming removed 4 bases from V and 1 base from J; junction bases left unmatched: 11. The germline V gene encodes CDR1 SEHNR and CDR2 FQNEAQ (reference sequence). The CDR3 has 17 amino acids. CDR3 DNA: TGTGCCAGCAGCTACAGTCCGGGACAGGAGAAGAACACTGAAGCTTTCTTT. It yields the protein CASSYSPGQEKNTEAFF.

This sequence joins TRBV5-8 and TRBJ2-5; 9 bases agree with TRBD1. Germline V lookup: CDR1 SGHTS, CDR2 YDEGEE. CDR3 length: 15 amino acids. The ends lost 2 bases at V and 4 bases at J; junction bases unmatched: 6. The CDR3 bases are TGTGCCAGCAGCTTCCGGGACAGGGTGGGAGAGACCCAGTACTTC. Protein: CASSFRDRVGETQYF.

The CDR3 DNA is TGTGCCAGCAGCTTGGGGGGCGATCAGCCCCAGCATTTT. It translates to CASSLGGDQPQHF. The gene calls are TRBV5-6 and TRBJ1-5; possible D gene TRBD1, 5 bases. CDR1 is SGHDT and CDR2 is YYEEEE in the germline V gene. There are 13 residues in the CDR3. V was trimmed by 0 bases and J by 5 bases, leaving 6 bases between them.

A single count supports this clone. CDR3 residues: CASSPGTGGWNSPLHF. DNA of the CDR3: TGTGCCAGCAGCCCCGGGACAGGGGGCTGGAATTCACCCCTCCACTTT. V is TRBV5-4 and J is TRBJ1-6; 12 nucleotides agree with TRBD1. Germline V CDR1 and CDR2: SGHNT, YYREEE (reference sequence). This CDR3 contains 16 residues. V dropped 4 bases and J dropped 7; count of bases not matched to a gene: 6.